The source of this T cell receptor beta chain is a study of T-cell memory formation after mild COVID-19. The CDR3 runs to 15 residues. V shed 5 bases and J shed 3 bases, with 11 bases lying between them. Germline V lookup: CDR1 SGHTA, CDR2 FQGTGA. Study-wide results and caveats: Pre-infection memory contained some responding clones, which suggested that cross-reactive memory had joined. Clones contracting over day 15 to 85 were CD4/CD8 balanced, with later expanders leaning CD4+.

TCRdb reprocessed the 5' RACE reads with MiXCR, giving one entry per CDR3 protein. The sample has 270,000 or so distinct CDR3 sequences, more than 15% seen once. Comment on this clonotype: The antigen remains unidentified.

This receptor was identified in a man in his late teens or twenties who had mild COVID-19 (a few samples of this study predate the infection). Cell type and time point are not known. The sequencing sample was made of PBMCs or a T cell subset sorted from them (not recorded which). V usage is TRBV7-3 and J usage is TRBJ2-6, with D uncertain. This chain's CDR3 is CASSPQVDGANVLTF. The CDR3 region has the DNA TGTGCCAGCAGCCCTCAGGTGGATGGGGCCAACGTCCTGACTTTC.